The clone carrying this T cell receptor (beta chain) showed up just a few times. Its antigen is currently unknown. The CDR3 runs 18 residues. The V segment lost 4 bases and the J segment 0 bases; nucleotides outside the gene matches: 12. Germline loops: CDR1 SQVTM, CDR2 ANQGSEA. The library targeted TCRbeta and was prepared with unique molecular identifiers. TCRdb reprocessed the PCR reads via MiXCR and lists one record per CDR3 protein. The sample yields approximately 630,000 distinct CDR3 sequences, around 12% seen once. The sample comes from a study of T-cell reconstitution after alpha-beta-depleted transplantation in children. General observations from the study: High day-60 TCRbeta diversity in some patients came from surviving recipient T cells and thymic progenitors. Reportedly, only several hundred clones from non-depleted graft cells drove alpha-beta T-cell counts at about two months. Newly made T cells mostly supplied T-cell counts and diversity one year after transplant.

V and J are TRBV29-1 and TRBJ2-1; 10 bases agree with TRBD2. This clonotype was sampled from a girl between 2 and 10 years old with congenital amegakaryocytic thrombocytopenia, due to receive a stem cell transplant. Sequenced here: PBMCs, sampled before TCRalphabeta/CD19-depleted stem cell transplant. The CDR3 DNA sequence: TGCAGCGTTGGGGGGGAGCGGGAGGGCTACAGCTCCTACAATGAGCAGTTCTTC. Translation gives CSVGGEREGYSSYNEQFF.